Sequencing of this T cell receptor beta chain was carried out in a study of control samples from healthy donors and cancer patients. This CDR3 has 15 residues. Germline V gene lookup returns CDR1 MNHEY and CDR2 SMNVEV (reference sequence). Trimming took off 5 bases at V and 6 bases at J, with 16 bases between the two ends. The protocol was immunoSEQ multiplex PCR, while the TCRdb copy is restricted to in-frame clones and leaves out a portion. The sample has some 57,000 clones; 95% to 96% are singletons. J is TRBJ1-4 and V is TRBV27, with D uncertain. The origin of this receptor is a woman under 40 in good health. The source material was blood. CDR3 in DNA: TGTGCCAGCAGTGTCCTAGGGAGTTTCGATGAAAAACTGTTTTTT. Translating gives CASSVLGSFDEKLFF. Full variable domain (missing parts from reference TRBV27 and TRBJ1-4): EAQVTQNPRYLITVTGKKLTVTCSQNMNHEYMSWYRQDPGLGLRQIYYSMNVEVTDKGDVPEGYKVSRKEKRNFPLILESPSPNQTSLYFCASSVLGSFDEKLFFGSGTQLSVL.